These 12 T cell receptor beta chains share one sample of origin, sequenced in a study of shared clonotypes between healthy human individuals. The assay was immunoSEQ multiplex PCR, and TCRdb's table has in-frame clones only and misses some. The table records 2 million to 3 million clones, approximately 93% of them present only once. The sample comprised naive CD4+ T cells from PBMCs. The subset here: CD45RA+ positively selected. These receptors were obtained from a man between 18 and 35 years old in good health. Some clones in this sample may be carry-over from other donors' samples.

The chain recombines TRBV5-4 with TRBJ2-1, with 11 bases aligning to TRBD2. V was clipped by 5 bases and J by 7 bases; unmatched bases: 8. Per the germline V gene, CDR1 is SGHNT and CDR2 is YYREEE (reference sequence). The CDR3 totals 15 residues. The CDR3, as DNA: TGTGCCAGCAGGGAACCGGGACTAGCGGATAATGAGCAGTTCTTC. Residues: CASREPGLADNEQFF.

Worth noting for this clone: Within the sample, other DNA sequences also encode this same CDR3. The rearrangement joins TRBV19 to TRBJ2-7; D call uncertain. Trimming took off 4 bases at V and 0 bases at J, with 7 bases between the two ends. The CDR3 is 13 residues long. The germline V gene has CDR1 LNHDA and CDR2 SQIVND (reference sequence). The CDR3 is CASSNSGSYEQYF. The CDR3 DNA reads TGTGCCAGTAGTAACTCGGGCTCCTACGAGCAGTACTTC. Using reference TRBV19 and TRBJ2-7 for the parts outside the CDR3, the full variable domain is DGGITQSPKYLFRKEGQNVTLSCEQNLNHDAMYWYRQDPGQGLRLIYYSQIVNDFQKGDIAEGYSVSREKKESFPLTVTSAQKNPTAFYLCASSNSGSYEQYFGPGTRLTVT.

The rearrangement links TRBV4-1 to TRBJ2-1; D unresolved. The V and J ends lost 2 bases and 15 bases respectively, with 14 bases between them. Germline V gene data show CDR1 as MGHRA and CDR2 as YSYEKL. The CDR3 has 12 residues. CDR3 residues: CASSQFTTSRFF. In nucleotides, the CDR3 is TGCGCCAGCAGCCAATTTACTACCTCCCGGTTCTTC.

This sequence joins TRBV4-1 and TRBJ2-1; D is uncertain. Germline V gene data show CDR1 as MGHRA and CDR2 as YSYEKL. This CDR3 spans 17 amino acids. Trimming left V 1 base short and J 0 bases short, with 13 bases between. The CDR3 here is CASSQVSTYSSYNEQFF. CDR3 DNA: TGCGCCAGCAGCCAAGTTAGTACCTATAGCTCCTACAATGAGCAGTTCTTC.

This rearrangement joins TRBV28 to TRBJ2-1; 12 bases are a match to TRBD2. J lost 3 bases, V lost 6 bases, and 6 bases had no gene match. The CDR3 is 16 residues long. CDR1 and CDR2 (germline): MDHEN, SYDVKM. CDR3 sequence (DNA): TGTGCCAGCAGCCTCCTAGCGGGAGGGTTCTACAATGAGCAGTTCTTC. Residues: CASSLLAGGFYNEQFF. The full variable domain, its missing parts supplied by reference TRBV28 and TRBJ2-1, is DVKVTQSSRYLVKRTGEKVFLECVQDMDHENMFWYRQDPGLGLRLIYFSYDVKMKEKGDIPEGYSVSREKKERFSLILESASTNQTSMYLCASSLLAGGFYNEQFFGPGTRLTVL.

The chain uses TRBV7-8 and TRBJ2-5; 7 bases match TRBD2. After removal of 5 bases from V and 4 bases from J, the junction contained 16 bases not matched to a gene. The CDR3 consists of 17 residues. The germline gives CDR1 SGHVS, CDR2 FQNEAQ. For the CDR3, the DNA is TGTGCCAGCAGCCCCCGGGGAGCGGGGATAGGGGCAGAGACCCAGTACTTC. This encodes CASSPRGAGIGAETQYF.

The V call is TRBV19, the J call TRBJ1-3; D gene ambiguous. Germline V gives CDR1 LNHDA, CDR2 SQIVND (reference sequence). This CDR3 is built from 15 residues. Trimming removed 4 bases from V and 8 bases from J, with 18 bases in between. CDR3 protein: CASSTPRTLRDTIYF. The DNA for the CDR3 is TGTGCCAGTAGTACCCCCCGGACCCTTCGGGACACCATATATTTT.

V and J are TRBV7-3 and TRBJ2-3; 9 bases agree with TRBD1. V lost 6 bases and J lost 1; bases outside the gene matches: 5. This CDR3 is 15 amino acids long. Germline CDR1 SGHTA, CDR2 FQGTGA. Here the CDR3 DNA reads TGTGCCAGCAGGATCGGGACAGGGCGCACAGATACGCAGTATTTT. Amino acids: CASRIGTGRTDTQYF.

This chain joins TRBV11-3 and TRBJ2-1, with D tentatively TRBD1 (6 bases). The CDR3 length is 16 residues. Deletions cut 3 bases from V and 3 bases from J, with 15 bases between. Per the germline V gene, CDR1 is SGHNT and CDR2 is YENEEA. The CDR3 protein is CASSLWLRTDYNEQFF. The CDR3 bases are TGTGCCAGCAGCTTGTGGTTACGGACAGACTACAATGAGCAGTTCTTC.

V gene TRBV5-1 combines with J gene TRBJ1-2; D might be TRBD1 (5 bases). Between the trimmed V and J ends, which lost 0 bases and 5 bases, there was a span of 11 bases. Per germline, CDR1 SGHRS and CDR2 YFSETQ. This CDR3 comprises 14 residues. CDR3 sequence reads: CASSLEGFRYGYTF. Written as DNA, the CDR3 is TGCGCCAGCAGCTTGGAGGGGTTCCGGTATGGCTACACCTTC.

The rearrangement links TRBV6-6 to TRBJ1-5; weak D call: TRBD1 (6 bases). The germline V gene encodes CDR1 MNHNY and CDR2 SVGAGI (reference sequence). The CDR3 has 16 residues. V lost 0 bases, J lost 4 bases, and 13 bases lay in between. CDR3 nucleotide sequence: TGTGCCAGCAGTTACTCGATCGGACAGCTTAATCAGCCCCAGCATTTT. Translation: CASSYSIGQLNQPQHF.

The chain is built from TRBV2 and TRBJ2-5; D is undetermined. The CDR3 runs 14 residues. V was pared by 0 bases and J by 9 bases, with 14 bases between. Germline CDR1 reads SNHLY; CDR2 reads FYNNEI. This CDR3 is CASSEASQRVAQYF. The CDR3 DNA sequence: TGTGCCAGCAGTGAAGCGAGCCAGCGCGTGGCCCAGTACTTC.